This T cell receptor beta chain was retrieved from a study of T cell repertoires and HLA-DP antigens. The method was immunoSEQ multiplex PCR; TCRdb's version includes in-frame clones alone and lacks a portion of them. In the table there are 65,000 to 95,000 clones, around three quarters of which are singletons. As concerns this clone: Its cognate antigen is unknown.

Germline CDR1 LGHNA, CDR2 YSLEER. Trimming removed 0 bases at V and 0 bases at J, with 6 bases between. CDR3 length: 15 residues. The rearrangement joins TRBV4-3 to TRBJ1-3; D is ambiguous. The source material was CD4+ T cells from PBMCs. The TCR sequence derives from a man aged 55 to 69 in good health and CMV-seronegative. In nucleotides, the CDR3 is TGCGCCAGCAGCCAAGATCTTAACTCTGGAAACACCATATATTTT. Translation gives CASSQDLNSGNTIYF.